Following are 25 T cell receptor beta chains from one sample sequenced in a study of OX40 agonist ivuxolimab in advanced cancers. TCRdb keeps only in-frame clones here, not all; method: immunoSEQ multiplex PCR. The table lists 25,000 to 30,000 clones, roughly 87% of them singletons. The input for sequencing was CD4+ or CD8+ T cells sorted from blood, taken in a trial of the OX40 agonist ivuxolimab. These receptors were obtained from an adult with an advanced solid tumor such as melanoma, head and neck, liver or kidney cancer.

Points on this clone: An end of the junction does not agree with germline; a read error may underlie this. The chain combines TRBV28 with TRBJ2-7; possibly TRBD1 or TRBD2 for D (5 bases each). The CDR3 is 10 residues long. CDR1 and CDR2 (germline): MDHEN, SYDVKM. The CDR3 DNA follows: TGTGCCAGCAGTCCGGGACCTGCTGGCTTC. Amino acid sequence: CASSPGPAGF.

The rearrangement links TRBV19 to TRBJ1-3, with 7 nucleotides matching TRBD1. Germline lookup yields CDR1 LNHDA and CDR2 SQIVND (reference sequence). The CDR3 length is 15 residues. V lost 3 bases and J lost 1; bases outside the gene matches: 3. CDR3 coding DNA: TGTGCCAGTAGTATGACAGGGTTTTCTGGAAACACCATATATTTT. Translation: CASSMTGFSGNTIYF.

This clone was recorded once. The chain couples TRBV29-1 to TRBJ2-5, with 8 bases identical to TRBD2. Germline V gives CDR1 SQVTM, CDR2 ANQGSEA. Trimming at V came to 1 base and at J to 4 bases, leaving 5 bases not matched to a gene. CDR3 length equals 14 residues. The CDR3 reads CSVEVGLAGETQYF. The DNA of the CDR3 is TGCAGCGTTGAAGTTGGGCTAGCGGGAGAGACCCAGTACTTC.

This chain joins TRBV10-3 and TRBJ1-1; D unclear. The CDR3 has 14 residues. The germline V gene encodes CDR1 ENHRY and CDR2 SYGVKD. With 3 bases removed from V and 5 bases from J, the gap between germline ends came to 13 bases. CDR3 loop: CAISDRGEGTEAFF. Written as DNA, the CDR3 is TGTGCCATCAGTGATCGGGGAGAGGGAACTGAAGCTTTCTTT.

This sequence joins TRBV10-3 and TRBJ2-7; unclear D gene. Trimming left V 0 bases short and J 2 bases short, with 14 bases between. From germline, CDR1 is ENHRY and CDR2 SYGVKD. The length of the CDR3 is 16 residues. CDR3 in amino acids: CAISESWTARPYEQYF. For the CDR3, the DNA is TGTGCCATCAGTGAGTCATGGACCGCGAGGCCCTACGAGCAGTACTTC.

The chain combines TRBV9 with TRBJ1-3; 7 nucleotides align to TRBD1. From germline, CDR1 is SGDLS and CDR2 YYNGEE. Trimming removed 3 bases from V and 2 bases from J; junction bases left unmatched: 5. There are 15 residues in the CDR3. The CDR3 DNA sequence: TGTGCCAGCAGCGAGACAGGGTTAGCTGGAAACACCATATATTTT. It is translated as CASSETGLAGNTIYF.

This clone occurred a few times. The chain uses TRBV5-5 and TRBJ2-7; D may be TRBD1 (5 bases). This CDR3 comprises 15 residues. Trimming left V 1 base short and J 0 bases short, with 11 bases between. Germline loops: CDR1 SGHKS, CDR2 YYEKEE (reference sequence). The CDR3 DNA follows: TGTGCCAGCAGCTTGAATCAGGGTAGCTCCTACGAGCAGTACTTC. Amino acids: CASSLNQGSSYEQYF.

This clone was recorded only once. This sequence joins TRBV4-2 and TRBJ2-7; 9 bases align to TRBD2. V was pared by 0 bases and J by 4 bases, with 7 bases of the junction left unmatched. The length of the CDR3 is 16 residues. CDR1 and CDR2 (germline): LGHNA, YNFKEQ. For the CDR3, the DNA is TGTGCCAGCAGCCAAGAGGAGCGCGGGAGGGCTTACGAGCAGTACTTC. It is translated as CASSQEERGRAYEQYF.

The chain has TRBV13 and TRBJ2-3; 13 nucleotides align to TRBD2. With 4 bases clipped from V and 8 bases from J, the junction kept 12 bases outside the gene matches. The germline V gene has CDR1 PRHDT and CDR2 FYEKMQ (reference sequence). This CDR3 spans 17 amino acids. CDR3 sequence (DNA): TGTGCCAGCAGCTCACCGATGGGACTAGCGGGATCTGCTACGCAGTATTTT. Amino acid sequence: CASSSPMGLAGSATQYF.

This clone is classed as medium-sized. For the CDR3, the DNA is TGTGCCAGCAGCTTCGGGACAGGGGGTAGAGATGGCTACACCTTC. This codes for CASSFGTGGRDGYTF. V is TRBV5-6 and J is TRBJ1-2; 11 positions agree with TRBD1. J lost 6 bases, V lost 2 bases, and 6 bases had no gene match. This CDR3 has 15 residues. The germline V gene encodes CDR1 SGHDT and CDR2 YYEEEE.

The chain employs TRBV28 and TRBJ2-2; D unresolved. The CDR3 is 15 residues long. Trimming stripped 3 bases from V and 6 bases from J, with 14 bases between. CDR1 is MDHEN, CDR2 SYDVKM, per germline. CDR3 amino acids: CASSLLGTTAGELFF. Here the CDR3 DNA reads TGTGCCAGCAGTTTGCTAGGCACGACGGCCGGGGAGCTGTTTTTT.

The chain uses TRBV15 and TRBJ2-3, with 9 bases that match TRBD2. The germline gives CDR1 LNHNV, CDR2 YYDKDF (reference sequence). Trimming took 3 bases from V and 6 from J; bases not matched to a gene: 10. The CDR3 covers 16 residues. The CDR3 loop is CATSSPLAGPRDTQYF. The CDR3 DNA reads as TGTGCCACCAGCAGTCCCCTAGCGGGGCCTCGGGATACGCAGTATTTT.

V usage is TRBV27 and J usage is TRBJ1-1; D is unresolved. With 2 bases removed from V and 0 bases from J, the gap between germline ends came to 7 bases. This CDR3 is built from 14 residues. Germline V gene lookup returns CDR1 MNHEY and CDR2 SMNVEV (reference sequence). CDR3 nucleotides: TGTGCCAGCAGTTTAGGCCTTATGAACACTGAAGCTTTCTTT. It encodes CASSLGLMNTEAFF.

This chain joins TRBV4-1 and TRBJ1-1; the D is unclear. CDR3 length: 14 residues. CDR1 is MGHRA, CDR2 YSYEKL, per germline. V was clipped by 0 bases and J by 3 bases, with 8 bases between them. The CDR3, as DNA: TGCGCCAGCAGCCAAGAGGACCCAGACACTGAAGCTTTCTTT. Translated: CASSQEDPDTEAFF.

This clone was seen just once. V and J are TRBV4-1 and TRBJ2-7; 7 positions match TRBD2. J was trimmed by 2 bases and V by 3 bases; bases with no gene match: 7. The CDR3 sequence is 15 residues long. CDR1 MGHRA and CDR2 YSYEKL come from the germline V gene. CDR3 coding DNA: TGCGCCAGCAGCCATGCTAGCGGCGCCCCCTACGAGCAGTACTTC. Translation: CASSHASGAPYEQYF.

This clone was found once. The CDR3 region is CASSMGLLGELFF. DNA for the CDR3: TGTGCCAGTAGTATGGGTCTCCTCGGGGAGCTGTTTTTT. The chain has TRBV19 and TRBJ2-2; D call uncertain. This CDR3 contains 13 residues. Germline-derived CDR1 and CDR2 are LNHDA and SQIVND (reference sequence). The germline V and J ends were trimmed by 3 bases and 7 bases, with 9 bases remaining between them.

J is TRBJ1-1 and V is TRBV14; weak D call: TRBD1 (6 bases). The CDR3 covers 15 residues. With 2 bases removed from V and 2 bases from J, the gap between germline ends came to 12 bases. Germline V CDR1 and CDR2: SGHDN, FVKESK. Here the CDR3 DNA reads TGTGCCAGCAGCCAAATGGGGGCGGTTAACACTGAAGCTTTCTTT. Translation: CASSQMGAVNTEAFF.

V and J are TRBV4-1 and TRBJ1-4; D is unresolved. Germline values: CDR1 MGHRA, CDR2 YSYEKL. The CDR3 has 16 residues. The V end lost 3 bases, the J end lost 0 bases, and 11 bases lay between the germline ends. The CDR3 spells CASSHEFSATNEKLFF. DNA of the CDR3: TGCGCCAGCAGCCACGAGTTTAGTGCAACTAATGAAAAACTGTTTTTT.

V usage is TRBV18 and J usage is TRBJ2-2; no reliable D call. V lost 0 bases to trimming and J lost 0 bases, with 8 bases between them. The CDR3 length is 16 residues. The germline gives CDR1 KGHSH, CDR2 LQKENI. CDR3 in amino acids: CASSPPSQSNTGELFF. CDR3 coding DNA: TGTGCCAGCTCACCACCTTCTCAGTCGAACACCGGGGAGCTGTTTTTT.

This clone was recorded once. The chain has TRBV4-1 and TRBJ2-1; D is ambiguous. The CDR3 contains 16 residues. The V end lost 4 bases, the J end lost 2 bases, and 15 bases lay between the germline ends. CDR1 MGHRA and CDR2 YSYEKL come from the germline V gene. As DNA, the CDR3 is TGCGCCAGCAGCCCCTTACTCGGCGGTACCTACAATGAGCAGTTCTTC. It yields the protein CASSPLLGGTYNEQFF.

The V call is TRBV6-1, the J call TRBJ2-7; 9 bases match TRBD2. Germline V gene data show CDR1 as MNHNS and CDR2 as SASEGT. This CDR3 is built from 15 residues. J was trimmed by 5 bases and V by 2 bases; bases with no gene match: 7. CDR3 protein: CASSEYAGGPNEQYF. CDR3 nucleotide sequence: TGTGCCAGCAGTGAATATGCGGGAGGGCCCAACGAGCAGTACTTC.

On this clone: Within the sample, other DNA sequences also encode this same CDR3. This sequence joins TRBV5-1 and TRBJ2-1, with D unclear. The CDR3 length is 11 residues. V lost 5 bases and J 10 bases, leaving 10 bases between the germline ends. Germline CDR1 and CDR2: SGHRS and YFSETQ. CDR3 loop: CASSYSEEQFF. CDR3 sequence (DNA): TGCGCCAGCAGTTACAGCGAAGAGCAGTTCTTC.

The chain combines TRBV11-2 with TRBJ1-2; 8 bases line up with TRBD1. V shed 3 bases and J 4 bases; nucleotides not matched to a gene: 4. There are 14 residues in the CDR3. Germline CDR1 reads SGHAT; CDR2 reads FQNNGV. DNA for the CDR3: TGTGCCAGCAGCTTGACAGGGGCCGGCTATGGCTACACCTTC. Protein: CASSLTGAGYGYTF. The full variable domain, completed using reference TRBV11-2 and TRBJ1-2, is EAGVAQSPRYKIIEKRQSVAFWCNPISGHATLYWYQQILGQGPKLLIQFQNNGVVDDSQLPKDRFSAERLKGVDSTLKIQPAKLEDSAVYLCASSLTGAGYGYTFGSGTRLTVV.

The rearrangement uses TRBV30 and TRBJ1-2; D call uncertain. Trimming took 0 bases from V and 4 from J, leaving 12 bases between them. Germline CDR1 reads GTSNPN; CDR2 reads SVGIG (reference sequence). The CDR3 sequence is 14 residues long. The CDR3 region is CAWSVMGFGYGYTF. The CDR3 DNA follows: TGTGCCTGGAGTGTAATGGGGTTCGGCTATGGCTACACCTTC.

The CDR3: CSVVDVTSSYEQYF. CDR3 DNA sequence: TGCAGCGTTGTGGACGTTACTAGCTCCTACGAGCAGTACTTC. V and J are TRBV29-1 and TRBJ2-7; perhaps TRBD2 as D (5 bases). V was cut by 4 bases and J by 0 bases, with 13 bases left in between. The CDR3 extends over 14 amino acids. Germline-derived CDR1 and CDR2 are SQVTM and ANQGSEA.